These T cell receptor beta chains were read from a single sample in a study of cytomegalovirus exposure and HLA in healthy donors. Some clones are missing from TCRdb's copy, which holds only in-frame ones; the method was immunoSEQ multiplex PCR. The sample lists 150,000 to 200,000 clones, approximately 77% occurring once. What was sequenced was PBMCs. These receptors all come from a man between 40 and 49 years old in good health and CMV-seropositive. The conserved cysteine and the conserved F or W are not part of the CDR3 here.

length: 13; V: TRBV14; J: TRBJ2-2; CDR3: ASSQTQGNTGELF
length: 15; V: TRBV19; J: TRBJ1-5; CDR3: ASSMSGQGANNQPQH
length: 11; V: TRBV5-4; J: TRBJ2-5; CDR3: ASTGRGQETQY
length: 12; V: TRBV27; J: TRBJ1-6; CDR3: ASSSGQGPSPLH
length: 13; V: TRBV27; J: TRBJ2-2; CDR3: ASRTTPTNTGELF
length: 11; V: TRBV29-1; J: TRBJ2-7; CDR3: SVRTGRTYEQY
length: 13; V: TRBV19; J: TRBJ1-1; CDR3: ASSIRTGENTEAF
length: 14; V: TRBV19; J: TRBJ1-6; CDR3: ASRGDFTSYNSPLH
length: 13; V: TRBV5-4; J: TRBJ1-5; CDR3: ASSLDPLPDQPQH
length: 13; V: TRBV5-4; J: TRBJ2-3; CDR3: ASSPVGGGGDTQY
length: 13; V: TRBV6-1; J: TRBJ1-4; CDR3: ASSGADSSYEKLF
length: 11; V: TRBV5-6; J: TRBJ1-1; CDR3: ASSLVRGSEAF
length: 11; V: TRBV5-6; J: TRBJ1-5; CDR3: ASSLSVNQPQH
length: 12; V: TRBV7-9; J: TRBJ2-1; CDR3: ASSLSGLRNEQF
length: 15; V: TRBV19; J: TRBJ2-3; CDR3: ASSIDLAGQNFDTQY
length: 12; V: TRBV28; J: TRBJ2-7; CDR3: ASSFPGSSYEQY